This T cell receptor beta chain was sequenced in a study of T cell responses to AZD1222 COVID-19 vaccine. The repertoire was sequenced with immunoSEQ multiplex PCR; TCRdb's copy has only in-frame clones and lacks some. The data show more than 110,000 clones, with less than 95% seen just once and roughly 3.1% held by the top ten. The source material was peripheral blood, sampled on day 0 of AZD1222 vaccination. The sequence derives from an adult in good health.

For the CDR3, the DNA is TGTGCCAGCTCACCAGGGGCAGGGGTAAAGAACACTGAAGCTTTCTTT. Amino acids: CASSPGAGVKNTEAFF. This rearrangement joins TRBV18 to TRBJ1-1, with a tentative D call TRBD1 (6 bases). The CDR3 has 16 residues. With 2 bases removed from V and 1 base from J, the gap between germline ends came to 14 bases. Germline CDR1 KGHSH, CDR2 LQKENI.